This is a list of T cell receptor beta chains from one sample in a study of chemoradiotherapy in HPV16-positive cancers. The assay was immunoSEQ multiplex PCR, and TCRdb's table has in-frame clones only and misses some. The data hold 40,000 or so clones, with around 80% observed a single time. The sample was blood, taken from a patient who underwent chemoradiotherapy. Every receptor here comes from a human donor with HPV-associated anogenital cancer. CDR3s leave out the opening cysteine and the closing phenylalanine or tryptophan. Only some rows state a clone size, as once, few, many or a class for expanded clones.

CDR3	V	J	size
ASSDPSGYT	TRBV6-1	TRBJ1-2	NA
ASSQDGTGQKGNGYT	TRBV4-1	TRBJ1-2	NA
AWSGTADYT	TRBV30	TRBJ1-2	few
ASRLQPGVGDTQY	TRBV6-5	TRBJ2-3	NA
ASSLYRGDTQY	TRBV7-2	TRBJ2-3	NA
ASSLEGRGTPLH	TRBV11-2	TRBJ1-6	once
ASSQVETQY	TRBV14	TRBJ2-5	NA
ATSRRKGESYGYT	TRBV15	TRBJ1-2	NA
ATSRDTEARGRKY	TRBV15	TRBJ2-7	once
ASNQAGRDYGYT	TRBV5-4	TRBJ1-2	NA
ASSVDPGLSGNTIY	TRBV9	TRBJ1-3	once
ASSYTYRVEEQF	TRBV6-5	TRBJ2-1	NA
ASSPGGGSYEQY	TRBV7-2	TRBJ2-7	few
ASSWTGDPYGYT	TRBV5-4	TRBJ1-2	NA
ASSLDFQPQH	TRBV5-8	TRBJ1-5	few
ASSSGQGSNQPQH	TRBV18	TRBJ1-5	NA
ASSPGQGNIQY	TRBV19	TRBJ2-4	NA
ASSSRGLMNTEAF	TRBV13	TRBJ1-1	NA
ASSQDTYGGNQPQH	TRBV4-3	TRBJ1-5	NA
ASSPTGGAEVDGYT	TRBV11-1	TRBJ1-2	NA
ASSYTGQESPLH	TRBV6-6	TRBJ1-6	NA
ASSSLPPTGNTIY	TRBV19	TRBJ1-3	NA
ASSLLMEATEAF	TRBV5-1	TRBJ1-1	once
ASSRMDRPHYGYT	TRBV7-7	TRBJ1-2	NA
ASSLAGGQEQY	TRBV5-1	TRBJ2-7	NA
ASSFASGTGVNNEQF	TRBV27	TRBJ2-1	once
ASSQDGRANSPLH	TRBV4-3	TRBJ1-6	NA
ASSESLGYGFEQF	TRBV7-8	TRBJ2-1	NA
ASSRGGGLQETQY	TRBV7-3	TRBJ2-5	NA
ASSPRPGQDTQY	TRBV19	TRBJ2-3	NA
ASSLDRSANYGYT	TRBV6-5	TRBJ1-2	NA
ASSGTGGAYGYT	TRBV25-1	TRBJ1-2	few
ASSEAAGQGNSYEQY	TRBV6-1	TRBJ2-7	NA
ASSLAWDEQF	TRBV5-4	TRBJ2-1	NA
ASSSRQTPYEQY	TRBV27	TRBJ2-7	NA
ASSSLEGIQPQH	TRBV6-1	TRBJ1-5	NA
ASSLMGQSTDTQY	TRBV7-2	TRBJ2-3	NA
ASSDARDTNEKLF	TRBV6-1	TRBJ1-4	once
AWRTGGSTEAF	TRBV30	TRBJ1-1	NA